The entry below describes one TCR beta chain. The sample is drawn from a study of memory CD4+ T cells and cytomegalovirus serostatus. Turning to the study itself: Healthy Belgian adult donors included several CMV-positive and approximately 25 CMV-negative people.

Single viable CD3+CD4+CD8-CD45RO+ cells were sorted as the memory CD4+ T cells. The protocol was immunoSEQ multiplex PCR, while the TCRdb copy is restricted to in-frame clones and leaves out a portion. The sample shows tens of thousands of clones, approximately 77% of them seen only once. J gave up 7 bases and V 6 bases, and 8 bases lay outside the gene matches. Germline CDR1 and CDR2: MNHNS and SASEGT. This CDR3 comprises 15 residues. The sample consisted of memory CD4+ T cells from blood. The receptor was derived from an adult in good health and CMV-seronegative. Some clones in this sample may be carry-over from other donors' samples. This chain connects TRBV6-1 to TRBJ1-4; TRBD1 matches at 10 bases. The CDR3 is CASSHATGGTEKLFF. The DNA for the CDR3 is TGTGCCAGCAGCCACGCGACAGGGGGCACTGAAAAACTGTTTTTT.